The entry below describes one TCR beta chain. Its antigen is unknown. The diagnoses drew upon clinical symptoms, serum thyroxine and TRAb, thyroid ultrasound and orbital computed tomography. The data derive from a study of T cells in Graves' hyperthyroidism and ophthalmopathy. Study findings and constraints: Within blood appeared most thyroid clonotypes that had expanded above 0.001.

Researchers took RNA transcripts and amplified the TCR beta CDR3 regions from them. The primer set for the first-round RT-PCR of the TCR CDR3 was HTBI. TCRdb passed the multiplex PCR reads through MiXCR, listing each CDR3 protein once. The sample carries fewer than 650,000 distinct CDR3 sequences, approximately 15% recorded once. Germline V gene sequence: CDR1 MNHEY, CDR2 SVGEGT. This CDR3 is 15 amino acids long. With V trimmed by 2 bases and J by 3 bases, 3 bases remained unmatched. The clonotype originates from a young woman with Graves' ophthalmopathy. V and J are TRBV6-2 or TRBV6-3 and TRBJ1-2; 10 bases are a match to TRBD1. The sequenced sample was blood. The CDR3 sequence is CASSYPTGGDYGYTF. The CDR3 DNA follows: TGTGCCAGCAGTTACCCGACAGGGGGCGACTATGGCTACACCTTC.